This T cell receptor beta chain was obtained from a study of T cells after yellow fever vaccination. In TCRdb, the 5' RACE reads were re-called with MiXCR into one record per CDR3 protein. The table shows 280,000 or so distinct CDR3 sequences, with approximately 10% occurring only once. J gave up 3 bases and V 6 bases, and 7 bases lay outside the gene matches. Germline CDR1 and CDR2: SNHLY and FYNNEI. The CDR3 spans 14 residues. The study, taken as a whole, reports: The secondary response showed a weaker magnitude and a faster peak, day 5 versus 15.

This clonotype has only a few counts. Its antigen is unidentified. The chain is built from TRBV2 and TRBJ2-7, with 8 bases that match TRBD2. This clonotype originated in a man aged 18 to 35 who received the YFV17D yellow fever vaccine. Here the sequenced sample was CD4+ T cells sorted from PBMCs, taken 5 days after the yellow fever booster vaccination. The CDR3 spells CASRAGTRGYEQYF. Written as DNA, the CDR3 is TGTGCCAGCAGGGCCGGGACTAGAGGCTACGAGCAGTACTTC.